This entry features one T cell receptor (beta chain) sequence. The data stem from a study of OX40 agonist ivuxolimab in advanced cancers. Across the whole study: Dose-escalation cases comprised hepatocellular carcinoma, melanoma, renal cell or head and neck cancer.

CDR1 SNHLY and CDR2 FYNNEI come from the germline V gene. V dropped 3 bases and J dropped 0 bases, with 12 bases sitting between them. This CDR3 contains 16 residues. Clones were sequenced by immunoSEQ multiplex PCR, and TCRdb holds only the in-frame ones, with some missing. The data hold 55,000 to 65,000 clones, with 92% observed a single time. This receptor was identified in an adult with an advanced solid tumor such as melanoma, head and neck, liver or kidney cancer. Sequenced material: CD4+ or CD8+ T cells sorted from blood, taken in a trial of the OX40 agonist ivuxolimab. The chain joins TRBV2 to TRBJ2-1, with D uncertain. CDR3 sequence: CASSDVVGISYNEQFF. CDR3 DNA sequence: TGTGCCAGCAGTGACGTGGTGGGGATCTCCTACAATGAGCAGTTCTTC.